The clone carrying this T cell receptor beta chain was counted ten times or more. TCR beta CDR3 regions were amplified from RNA. During a first-round RT-PCR of the TCR CDR3, the HTBI primer set was used. TCRdb re-called the multiplex PCR reads with MiXCR, one entry per CDR3 protein. The profile shows about 560,000 distinct CDR3 sequences, 16% of them singletons. The entry originates in a study of T cells in Graves' hyperthyroidism and ophthalmopathy. The CDR3 length is 14 residues. The V and J ends lost 3 bases and 3 bases respectively, with 9 bases between them. The V gene's germline CDR1 is SNHLY and CDR2 FYNNEI.

This rearrangement joins TRBV2 to TRBJ1-3, with D unclear. This clonotype was obtained from a woman aged 18-29 years with Graves' hyperthyroidism. Sequencing was performed on blood. In DNA, the CDR3 is TGTGCCAGCAGTGACGGGCGGGTTGGAAACACCATATATTTT. It specifies CASSDGRVGNTIYF.